This T cell receptor (beta chain) is drawn from a study of Ad26.COV2.S vaccination and SARS-CoV-2 variants. Study details: Ad26.COV2.S was injected intramuscularly once or twice, 56 days apart.

This clone was counted a single time. Its antigen is not known. Treatment here: some 20 received Ad26.COV2.S at low or high dose, single or two shots; about 5 received placebo; per-sample allocation not given. Samples came from day 63 after the first vaccine or placebo injection. This person who donated was an adult of 18-55 years in Boston. TCRdb keeps only in-frame clones here, not all; method: immunoSEQ multiplex PCR. The sample has 350,000 to 500,000 clones; around 90% are singletons. Germline V gene sequence: CDR1 SGHVS, CDR2 FQNEAQ. The CDR3 consists of 14 residues. Trimming removed 5 bases from V and 7 bases from J, with 14 bases in between. Study-wide results and limits: TCR breadth and depth estimates may have understated total T cell responses.

This chain links TRBV7-8 with TRBJ2-2; D may be TRBD1 (6 bases). Sample: peripheral blood, taken in a trial of Ad26.COV2.S vaccine versus placebo. The receptor was isolated from a person aged 18-65 years who received the Ad26.COV2.S COVID-19 vaccine or a placebo. CDR3 region: CASSRILGGGELFF. CDR3 DNA: TGTGCCAGCAGCCGTATCCTAGGGGGCGGGGAGCTGTTTTTT.